The clone carrying this TCR beta chain was counted between two and nine times. Its antigen is not known. This sample was included in a study of cytomegalovirus exposure and HLA in healthy donors. General observations from the study: Later, TCR association rates were found to vary by HLA locus, highest for DRB1 and lowest for HLA-C.

The germline V gene encodes CDR1 MDHEN and CDR2 SYDVKM. The length of the CDR3 is 14 residues. Losses at the gene ends were 7 bases for V and 6 bases for J; bases not matched to a gene: 6. Researchers ran the PCR with 60 Vbeta and 13 Jbeta primers. TCRdb's table, derived via immunoSEQ multiplex PCR, lists solely in-frame clones and lacks some. The sample has some 250,000 clones, 82% seen once; the top ten hold 5.4%. Sequenced sample: PBMCs. The clonotype was recovered from a woman in her forties in good health and CMV-seropositive. The chain combines TRBV28 with TRBJ1-6; 7 bases line up with TRBD1. The CDR3: CASNIDRVNSPLHF. Here the CDR3 DNA reads TGTGCCAGCAATATCGACAGGGTTAATTCACCCCTCCACTTT. Looking up the rest from reference TRBV28 and TRBJ1-6 gives the full variable domain: DVKVTQSSRYLVKRTGEKVFLECVQDMDHENMFWYRQDPGLGLRLIYFSYDVKMKEKGDIPEGYSVSREKKERFSLILESASTNQTSMYLCASNIDRVNSPLHFGNGTRLTVT.